The T cell receptor beta chain under discussion was sequenced for a study of PD-1 blockade in classical Hodgkin lymphoma. Study observations and caveats: Researchers reported that CD4+ TCR diversity, though not CD8+, rose significantly by C4D1. Baseline diversity was lower in partial responders and progressors than complete responders.

About this clone itself: Its antigen remains unknown.

Using immunoSEQ multiplex PCR, the repertoire was profiled, and TCRdb retains in-frame clones only, with some absent. The sample includes 29,000 or so clones, under 70% of them seen just once. Germline V lookup: CDR1 MDHEN, CDR2 SYDVKM. The CDR3 consists of 16 residues. The junction had 5 bases not matched to a gene; V was cut back by 2 bases and J by 4 bases. Each of the patients experienced relapse following autologous stem cell transplantation, and their brentuximab vedotin exposure differed. The chain carries TRBV28 and TRBJ1-5; 10 nucleotides align to TRBD1. This clonotype was obtained from a human donor with classical Hodgkin lymphoma. The sample consisted of peripheral blood mononuclear cells (PBMCs), taken before the second cycle of nivolumab. The CDR3 DNA reads TGTGCCAGCAGTTTAGTGGGACAGGGGCCTAATCAGCCCCAGCATTTT. The encoded protein is CASSLVGQGPNQPQHF.